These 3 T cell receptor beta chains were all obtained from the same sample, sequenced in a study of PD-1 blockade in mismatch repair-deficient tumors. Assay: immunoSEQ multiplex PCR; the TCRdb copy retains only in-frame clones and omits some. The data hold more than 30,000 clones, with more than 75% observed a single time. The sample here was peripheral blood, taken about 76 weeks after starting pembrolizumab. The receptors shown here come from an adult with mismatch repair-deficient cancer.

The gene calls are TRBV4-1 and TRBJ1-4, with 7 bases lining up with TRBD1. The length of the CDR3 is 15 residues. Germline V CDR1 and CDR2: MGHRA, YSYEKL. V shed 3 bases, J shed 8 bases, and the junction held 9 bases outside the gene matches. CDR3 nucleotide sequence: TGCGCCAGCAGCCAGGAGACAGGGTGGGGGGAAAAACTGTTTTTT. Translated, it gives CASSQETGWGEKLFF.

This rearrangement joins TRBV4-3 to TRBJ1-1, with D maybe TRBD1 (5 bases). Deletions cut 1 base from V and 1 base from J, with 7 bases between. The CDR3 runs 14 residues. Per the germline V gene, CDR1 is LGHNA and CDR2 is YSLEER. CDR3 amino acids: CASSQVQGNTEAFF. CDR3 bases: TGCGCCAGCAGCCAAGTTCAGGGGAACACTGAAGCTTTCTTT.

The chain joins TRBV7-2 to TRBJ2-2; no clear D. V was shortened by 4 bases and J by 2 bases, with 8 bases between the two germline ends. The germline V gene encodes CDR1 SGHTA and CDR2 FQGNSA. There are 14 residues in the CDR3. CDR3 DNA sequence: TGTGCCAGCAGCTCCCGGGTTAACACCGGGGAGCTGTTTTTT. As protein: CASSSRVNTGELFF.